This TCR beta chain appears in the sequencing data of a study of vaccination and CD4 T cells after COVID-19. Regarding the study as a whole: There were relatively few convalescent patients studied, and there were no early post-infection timepoints.

A word on this clonotype: What it binds is not known.

Sequencing of the DNA from cultured CD4+ T cells was carried out with the Oncomine TCR Beta short-read assay. MiXCR, run by TCRdb on the PCR reads, gives a single entry per CDR3 protein. This table holds about 21,000 distinct CDR3 sequences, over 40% found once. Treatment described: roughly 11-day PBMC culture with coronavirus spike peptide pools or control peptides (ViraFEST assay). Material: CD4+ T cells from blood, cultured in vitro. This TCR came from a human donor who had recovered from COVID-19.

The CDR3 here is CASSRTRIAVETQYF. The CDR3 DNA reads as TGTGCCAGCAGCCGTACGAGGATAGCGGTAGAGACCCAGTACTTC. The chain uses TRBV27 and TRBJ2-5; D possibly corresponds to TRBD2 (6 bases). Per the germline V gene, CDR1 is MNHEY and CDR2 is SMNVEV (reference sequence). CDR3 size: 15 residues. The V end lost 6 bases, the J end lost 4 bases, and 18 bases lay between the germline ends.